This TCR beta chain was retrieved from a study of beta chain features in type 1 diabetes. The table lists this clone with many counts. Between the trimmed V and J ends, which lost 3 bases and 3 bases, there was a span of 9 bases. Looked up from germline, CDR1 is KGHSH and CDR2 is LQKENI. The length of the CDR3 is 13 residues. Sequenced material consisted of expressed TCRB transcripts (all of the isolated RNA was reverse transcribed). TCRdb's copy holds only in-frame clones and misses some; the assay was immunoSEQ multiplex PCR. The sample has roughly 230,000 clones; about 9.3% are singletons. The source material was naive CD4+ T cells from blood. The V call is TRBV18, the J call TRBJ2-7; TRBD1 is a possible D gene (6 bases). The clonotype originates from a woman between 18 and 30 years old in good health. CDR3 amino acids: CASSPARGYEQYF. The CDR3 DNA sequence: TGTGCCAGCTCACCCGCCAGGGGCTACGAGCAGTACTTC.